The 27 T cell receptor beta chains presented below share a single source sample, sequenced in a study of Ad26.COV2.S vaccination and SARS-CoV-2 variants. TCRdb keeps only in-frame clones here, not all; method: immunoSEQ multiplex PCR. Seen here are 150,000 to 200,000 clones, around 90% observed once, and the top ten hold under 7.5%. The sample was peripheral blood, taken after recovery from COVID-19. These receptors all stem from a human donor who had recovered from COVID-19.

With regard to this clone: Distinct nucleotide sequences in the sample also encode this CDR3. The V and J genes are TRBV6-5 and TRBJ2-3; 9 bases are shared with TRBD1. The CDR3 is 14 residues long. V was clipped by 6 bases and J by 3 bases; unmatched bases: 4. CDR1 is MNHEY, CDR2 SVGAGI, per germline. DNA of the CDR3: TGTGCCAGCAGCTTACAGGGGGCGACAGATACGCAGTATTTT. Encoded protein: CASSLQGATDTQYF.

The V and J genes are TRBV2 and TRBJ2-1; weak D call: TRBD1 (5 bases). CDR3 length equals 14 residues. CDR1 and CDR2 (germline): SNHLY, FYNNEI. V was clipped by 4 bases and J by 6 bases, with 13 bases between them. The CDR3 sequence is CASSGQFGANEQFF. In DNA, the CDR3 is TGTGCCAGCAGTGGGCAATTTGGGGCCAATGAGCAGTTCTTC.

This chain joins TRBV9 and TRBJ2-3; TRBD2 aligns across 7 bases. The CDR3 totals 16 residues. V lost 4 bases, J lost 0 bases, and 8 bases stayed unmatched. CDR1 is SGDLS, CDR2 YYNGEE, per germline. The CDR3 spells CASSPPWGGSTDTQYF. DNA of the CDR3: TGTGCCAGCAGCCCCCCTTGGGGGGGTAGCACAGATACGCAGTATTTT.

For this clone: This same CDR3 is encoded by further DNA sequences in the sample. The rearrangement links TRBV3-1 (or the pseudogene TRBV3-2) to TRBJ2-3, with D perhaps TRBD2 (5 bases). There are 12 residues in the CDR3. V lost 4 bases, J lost 4 bases, and 6 bases lay in between. Germline assignment: CDR1 LGHDT and CDR2 YNNKEL (reference sequence). CDR3 loop: CASSRESDTQYF. DNA for the CDR3: TGTGCCAGCAGCCGGGAGTCAGATACGCAGTATTTT.

V and J are TRBV9 and TRBJ1-6; D uncertain. The ends were cut back, 0 bases at V and 5 bases at J, with 9 bases in the middle. The germline V gene encodes CDR1 SGDLS and CDR2 YYNGEE. This CDR3 is built from 15 residues. CDR3 nucleotide sequence: TGTGCCAGCAGCGTAGTTCCTTGGGATAATTCACCCCTCCACTTT. It encodes CASSVVPWDNSPLHF.

This clone is a singleton in its sample. The rearrangement uses TRBV10-3 and TRBJ2-7; weak D call: TRBD2 (5 bases). The CDR3 is made up of 10 amino acids. CDR1 and CDR2 (germline): ENHRY, SYGVKD. The CDR3 nucleotides are TGTGACAATCCCGGGGACGAGCAGTACTTC. Translated, it gives CDNPGDEQYF.

The chain is built from TRBV5-1 and TRBJ2-5; no reliable D call. This CDR3 is 13 amino acids long. Germline V gene lookup returns CDR1 SGHRS and CDR2 YFSETQ. V was cut by 4 bases and J by 3 bases, with 10 bases left in between. The CDR3 sequence is CASSQSPEETQYF. DNA for the CDR3: TGCGCCAGCAGCCAAAGCCCAGAAGAGACCCAGTACTTC.

The CDR3: CASSLALTSGIQETQYF. CDR3 sequence (DNA): TGTGCCAGCAGCTTAGCCCTGACTAGCGGGATTCAAGAGACCCAGTACTTC. This chain uses TRBV7-6 with TRBJ2-5; TRBD2 agrees at 11 bases. The J segment lost 2 bases and the V segment lost 0 bases, leaving 5 bases of the junction unmatched. This CDR3 is built from 17 residues. The germline V gene encodes CDR1 SGHVS and CDR2 FNYEAQ. Together with reference TRBV7-6 and TRBJ2-5, the CDR3 gives the full variable domain: GAGVSQSPRYKVTKRGQDVALRCDPISGHVSLYWYRQALGQGPEFLTYFNYEAQQDKSGLPNDRFSAERPEGSISTLTIQRTEQRDSAMYRCASSLALTSGIQETQYFGPGTRLLVL.

The chain combines TRBV12-3 or TRBV12-4 with TRBJ2-3; no firm D call. The CDR3 is made up of 12 amino acids. V lost 3 bases to trimming and J lost 4 bases, with 5 bases between them. CDR3 protein: CASSLGADTQYF. The CDR3 nucleotides are TGTGCCAGCAGTTTGGGCGCAGATACGCAGTATTTT.

The chain employs TRBV5-1 and TRBJ2-7; D is unclear. The CDR3 totals 14 residues. V gave up 4 bases and J gave up 7 bases, with 18 bases separating them. Looked up from germline, CDR1 is SGHRS and CDR2 is YFSETQ. CDR3 sequence: CASSLRNPYGEQYF. For the CDR3, the DNA is TGCGCCAGCAGCCTCAGGAATCCTTACGGAGAGCAGTACTTC.

The chain is built from TRBV19 and TRBJ1-2; no clear D gene. Germline V gives CDR1 LNHDA, CDR2 SQIVND (reference sequence). Trimming took 5 bases from V and 4 from J, leaving 8 bases between them. The CDR3 covers 12 residues. The CDR3 DNA sequence: TGTGCCAGTAGTGAGACATCCTATGGCTACACCTTC. Its translation: CASSETSYGYTF. Together with reference TRBV19 and TRBJ1-2, the CDR3 gives the full variable domain: DGGITQSPKYLFRKEGQNVTLSCEQNLNHDAMYWYRQDPGQGLRLIYYSQIVNDFQKGDIAEGYSVSREKKESFPLTVTSAQKNPTAFYLCASSETSYGYTFGSGTRLTVV.

The count of this clone is one. The chain joins TRBV6-5 to TRBJ2-1; 10 bases align to TRBD2. The V and J ends lost 2 bases and 4 bases, in that order; junction bases with no gene match: 2. Germline CDR1 reads MNHEY; CDR2 reads SVGAGI. The length of the CDR3 is 15 residues. The CDR3 is CASSYGSGGYNEQFF. The CDR3 nucleotides read TGTGCCAGCAGTTACGGTAGCGGGGGGTACAATGAGCAGTTCTTC.

Only one count was recorded for this clone. The chain carries TRBV24-1 and TRBJ2-3; tentatively, D is TRBD2 (6 bases). The CDR3 is made up of 15 amino acids. V lost 5 bases and J lost 8, with 19 bases in between. Germline CDR1 is KGHDR and CDR2 is SFDVKD. CDR3 protein: CATSASGRTSGTQYF. The CDR3, as DNA: TGTGCCACCAGTGCCAGCGGGCGGACCTCGGGTACGCAGTATTTT.

The chain joins TRBV27 to TRBJ2-2, with D hard to call. Trimming cost V 5 bases and J 5 bases, with 12 bases left between them. The CDR3 is 14 residues long. Germline lookup yields CDR1 MNHEY and CDR2 SMNVEV (reference sequence). For the CDR3, the DNA is TGTGCCAGCAGTGTCCTAGGGTATACCGGGGAGCTGTTTTTT. It specifies CASSVLGYTGELFF.

The CDR3 sequence is CASSQDQGGLTEAFF. CDR3 DNA: TGTGCCAGCAGCCAAGATCAGGGGGGCCTCACTGAAGCTTTCTTT. The chain has TRBV4-2 and TRBJ1-1, with 7 bases identical to TRBD1. In germline, CDR1 is LGHNA, CDR2 YNFKEQ. V trimming: 0 bases; J trimming: 4 bases; junction bases outside the gene matches: 5. The CDR3 is 15 amino acids.

The chain links TRBV7-9 to TRBJ2-1, with 8 nucleotides matching TRBD2. After removal of 0 bases from V and 7 bases from J, the junction contained 11 bases not matched to a gene. The CDR3 loop spans 17 amino acids. In germline, CDR1 is SEHNR, CDR2 FQNEAQ (reference sequence). The CDR3 sequence is CASSLAVRSGTLNEQFF. CDR3 bases: TGTGCCAGCAGCTTAGCTGTGCGTAGCGGGACTTTAAATGAGCAGTTCTTC.

V usage is TRBV28 and J usage is TRBJ2-7; possible D gene TRBD2, 6 bases. CDR1 and CDR2 from the germline V gene are MDHEN and SYDVKM. Trimming cost V 4 bases and J 7 bases, with 14 bases left between them. This CDR3 comprises 13 residues. CDR3 loop: CASSSSGGREQYF. Here the CDR3 DNA reads TGTGCCAGCAGTTCCTCCGGAGGGAGAGAGCAGTACTTC.

The chain uses TRBV3-1 (or the pseudogene TRBV3-2) and TRBJ1-2; weak D call: TRBD1 (6 bases). Trimming cost V 4 bases and J 6 bases, with 15 bases left between them. The CDR3 is 14 amino acids. Germline V lookup: CDR1 LGHDT, CDR2 YNNKEL (reference sequence). As DNA, the CDR3 is TGTGCCAGCAGCCCTTCGACAGGTTTACATGGCTACACCTTC. Translating gives CASSPSTGLHGYTF.

The V call is TRBV3-1 (or the pseudogene TRBV3-2), the J call TRBJ2-1; 11 bases line up with TRBD2. The germline V gene has CDR1 LGHDT and CDR2 YNNKEL (reference sequence). CDR3 length: 16 residues. V shed 1 base, J shed 7 bases, and the junction held 6 bases outside the gene matches. Written as DNA, the CDR3 is TGTGCCAGCAGCCAAGGCGGGACTAGCGGCCTTAATGAGCAGTTCTTC. It yields the protein CASSQGGTSGLNEQFF.

As for this clone: The sample holds other DNA sequences that translate to the same CDR3. The V gene is TRBV19, the J gene TRBJ2-3, with unresolved D. Trimming took off 1 base at V and 6 bases at J, with 2 bases between the two ends. Germline V gene lookup returns CDR1 LNHDA and CDR2 SQIVND (reference sequence). The CDR3 covers 11 residues. The CDR3 DNA follows: TGTGCCAGTAGTATAGGGGATACGCAGTATTTT. It is translated as CASSIGDTQYF.

The chain links TRBV27 to TRBJ2-7; possible D gene TRBD2, 6 bases. V gave up 7 bases and J gave up 5 bases, with 18 bases separating them. The CDR3 is 14 residues long. CDR1 is MNHEY and CDR2 is SMNVEV in the germline V gene (reference sequence). CDR3 in amino acids: CASTLRRGENEQYF. The CDR3 coding sequence is TGTGCCAGCACTCTGCGGAGGGGAGAGAACGAGCAGTACTTC.

This rearrangement joins TRBV3-1 (or the pseudogene TRBV3-2) to TRBJ2-1; D unclear. CDR1 is LGHDT, CDR2 YNNKEL, per germline (reference sequence). V lost 3 bases and J lost 0, with 9 bases in between. The CDR3 totals 15 residues. The CDR3 loop reads CASSHLSSSYNEQFF. The CDR3 coding sequence is TGTGCCAGCAGCCATCTTTCTAGCTCCTACAATGAGCAGTTCTTC.

The chain uses TRBV6-5 and TRBJ1-2, with a tentative D call TRBD1 (5 bases). In germline, CDR1 is MNHEY, CDR2 SVGAGI. V was cut by 11 bases and J by 6 bases, with 16 bases left in between. CDR3 length: 12 amino acids. The CDR3 reads CAGRRGRDGYTF. In DNA form, the CDR3 reads TGTGCCGGGCGTCGGGGCAGGGATGGCTACACCTTC.

The gene calls are TRBV7-9 and TRBJ1-2; TRBD1 agrees at 7 bases. J lost 6 bases, V lost 6 bases, and 10 bases had no gene match. In germline, CDR1 is SEHNR, CDR2 FQNEAQ (reference sequence). The CDR3 is 14 residues long. The CDR3 region has the DNA TGTGCCAGCAGGATTGGAGGGGGCGCGAATGGCTACACCTTC. Amino acid sequence: CASRIGGGANGYTF.

Of note for this clone: A junction end diverges from the germline sequence, so it may reflect a read error. The rearrangement links TRBV7-7 to TRBJ2-7, with D unclear. This CDR3 is built from 15 residues. The V gene's germline CDR1 is SSHAT and CDR2 FNYEAQ (reference sequence). CDR3 protein: CASSLGVEPTYEQYF. The CDR3, as DNA: TGTGCTAGCAGCTTAGGTGTGGAGCCGACCTACGAGCAGTACTTC.

CDR3 in DNA: TGTGCCAGTAGTATAGACAGGTTATATGGCTACACCTTC. Its translation is CASSIDRLYGYTF. The chain couples TRBV19 to TRBJ1-2, with D unresolved. The CDR3 runs to 13 residues. The V gene's germline CDR1 is LNHDA and CDR2 SQIVND (reference sequence). V lost 0 bases, J lost 5 bases, and 7 bases lay in between.

The V gene is TRBV2, the J gene TRBJ2-5; D tentatively fits TRBD1 or TRBD2 (6 bases each). V shed 5 bases and J shed 3 bases, with 19 bases lying between them. The CDR3 has 16 amino acids. The V gene's germline CDR1 is SNHLY and CDR2 FYNNEI. The CDR3: CASSSIREKGEETQYF. Written as DNA, the CDR3 is TGTGCCAGCAGTTCGATCCGGGAGAAGGGGGAAGAGACCCAGTACTTC.